This section outlines one TCR beta chain sequence together with its context. Libraries were prepared by immunoSEQ multiplex PCR; TCRdb keeps only in-frame clonotypes and omits some of them. The table lists hundreds of thousands of clones, 87% of them singletons, with roughly 0.0094% in the top ten. These data originate in a study of shared T cell receptors in the human thymus. The germline CDR1 and CDR2 sequences are MNHEY and SVGAGI. CDR3 length: 14 residues. V gave up 6 bases and J gave up 3 bases; unmatched junction bases: 3. In addition, the sample was reused for a study of human thymus T cells.

This clonotype was sampled from a boy less than two years old with a congenital heart defect. V and J are TRBV6-5 and TRBJ2-3; 10 nucleotides match TRBD2. The sample was thymocytes. The CDR3 coding sequence is TGTGCCAGCAGGAAGACTAGCGGGACAGATACGCAGTATTTT. It translates to CASRKTSGTDTQYF.